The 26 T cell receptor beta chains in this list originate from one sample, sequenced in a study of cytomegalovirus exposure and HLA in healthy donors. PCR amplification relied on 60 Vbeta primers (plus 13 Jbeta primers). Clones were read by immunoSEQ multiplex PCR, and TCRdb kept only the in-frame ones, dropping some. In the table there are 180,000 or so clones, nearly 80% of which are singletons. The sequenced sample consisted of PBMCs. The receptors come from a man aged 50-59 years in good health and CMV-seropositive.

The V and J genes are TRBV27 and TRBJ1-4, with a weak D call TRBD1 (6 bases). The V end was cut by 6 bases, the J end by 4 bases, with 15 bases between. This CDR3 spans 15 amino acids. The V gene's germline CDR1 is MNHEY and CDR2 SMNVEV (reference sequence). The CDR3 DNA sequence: TGTGCCAGCAGAAGACAAGGACAGCGTAATGAAAAACTGTTTTTT. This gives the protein CASRRQGQRNEKLFF. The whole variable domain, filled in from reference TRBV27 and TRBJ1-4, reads EAQVTQNPRYLITVTGKKLTVTCSQNMNHEYMSWYRQDPGLGLRQIYYSMNVEVTDKGDVPEGYKVSRKEKRNFPLILESPSPNQTSLYFCASRRQGQRNEKLFFGSGTQLSVL.

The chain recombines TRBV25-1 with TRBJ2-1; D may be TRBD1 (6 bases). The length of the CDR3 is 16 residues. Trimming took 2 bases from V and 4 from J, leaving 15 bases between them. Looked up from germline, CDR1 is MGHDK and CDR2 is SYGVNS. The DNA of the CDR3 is TGTGCCAGCAGTGAAGGTACAGGGCGGCCATACAATGAGCAGTTCTTC. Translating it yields CASSEGTGRPYNEQFF.

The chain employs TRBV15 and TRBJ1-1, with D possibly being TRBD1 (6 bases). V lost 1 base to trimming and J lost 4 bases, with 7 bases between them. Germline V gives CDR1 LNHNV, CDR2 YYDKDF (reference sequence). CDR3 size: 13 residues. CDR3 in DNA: TGTGCCACCAGCAGAGGCAGGGGCACTGAAGCTTTCTTT. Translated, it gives CATSRGRGTEAFF.

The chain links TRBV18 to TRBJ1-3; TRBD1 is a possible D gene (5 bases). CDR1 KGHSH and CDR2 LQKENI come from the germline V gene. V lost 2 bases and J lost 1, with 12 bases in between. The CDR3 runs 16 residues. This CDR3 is CASSPLGLGSGNTIYF. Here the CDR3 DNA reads TGTGCCAGCTCACCATTGGGGCTTGGGTCTGGAAACACCATATATTTT. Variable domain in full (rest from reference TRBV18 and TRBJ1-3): NAGVMQNPRHLVRRRGQEARLRCSPMKGHSHVYWYRQLPEEGLKFMVYLQKENIIDESGMPKERFSAEFPKEGPSILRIQQVVRGDSAAYFCASSPLGLGSGNTIYFGEGSWLTVV.

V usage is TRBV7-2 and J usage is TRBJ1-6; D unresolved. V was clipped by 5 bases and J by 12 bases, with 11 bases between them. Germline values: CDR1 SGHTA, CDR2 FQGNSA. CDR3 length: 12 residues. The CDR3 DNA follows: TGTGCCAGCAGCCCCCCTAGACGACCCCTCCACTTT. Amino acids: CASSPPRRPLHF.

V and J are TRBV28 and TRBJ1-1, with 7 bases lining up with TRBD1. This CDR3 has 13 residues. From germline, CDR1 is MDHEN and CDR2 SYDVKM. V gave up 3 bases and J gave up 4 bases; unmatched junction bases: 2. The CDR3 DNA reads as TGTGCCAGCAGTTTTTACAGGGGCACTGAAGCTTTCTTT. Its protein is CASSFYRGTEAFF.

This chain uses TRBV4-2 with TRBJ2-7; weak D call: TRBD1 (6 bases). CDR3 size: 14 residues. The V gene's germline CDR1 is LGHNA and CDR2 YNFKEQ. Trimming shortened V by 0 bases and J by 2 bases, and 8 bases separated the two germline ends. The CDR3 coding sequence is TGTGCCAGCAGCCAAGATAAGGGGGCCTACGAGCAGTACTTC. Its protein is CASSQDKGAYEQYF.

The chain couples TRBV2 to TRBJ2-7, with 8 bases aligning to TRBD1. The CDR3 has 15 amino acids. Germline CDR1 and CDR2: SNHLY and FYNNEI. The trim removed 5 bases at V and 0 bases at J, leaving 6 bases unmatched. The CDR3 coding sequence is TGTGCCAGCAGTCCCCCCGACAGGGGCTCCTACGAGCAGTACGTC. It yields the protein CASSPPDRGSYEQYV.

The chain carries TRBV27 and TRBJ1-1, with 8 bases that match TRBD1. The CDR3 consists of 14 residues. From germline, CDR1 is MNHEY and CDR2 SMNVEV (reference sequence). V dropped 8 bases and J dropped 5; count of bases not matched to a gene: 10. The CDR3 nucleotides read TGTGCCAGCCTGCGGACAGGGCGAAGAACTGAAGCTTTCTTT. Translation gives CASLRTGRRTEAFF.

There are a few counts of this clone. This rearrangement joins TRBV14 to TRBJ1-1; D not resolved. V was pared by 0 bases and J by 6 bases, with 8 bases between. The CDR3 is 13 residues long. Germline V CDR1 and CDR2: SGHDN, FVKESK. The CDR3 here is CASSQDMGAEAFF. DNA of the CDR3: TGTGCCAGCAGCCAAGATATGGGAGCTGAAGCTTTCTTT.

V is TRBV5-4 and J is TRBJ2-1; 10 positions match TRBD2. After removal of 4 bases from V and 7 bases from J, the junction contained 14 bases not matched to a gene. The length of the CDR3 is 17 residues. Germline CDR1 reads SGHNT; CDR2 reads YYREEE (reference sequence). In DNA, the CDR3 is TGTGCCAGCAGCCCGGGATCTGGGCTAGCGGGGGAGAATGAGCAGTTCTTC. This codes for CASSPGSGLAGENEQFF.

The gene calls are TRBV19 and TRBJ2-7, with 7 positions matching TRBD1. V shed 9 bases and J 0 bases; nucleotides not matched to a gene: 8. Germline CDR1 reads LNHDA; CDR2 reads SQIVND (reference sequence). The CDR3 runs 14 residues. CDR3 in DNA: TGTGCCAGCAAAAACAGGGGAAGCTCCTACGAGCAGTACTTC. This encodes CASKNRGSSYEQYF. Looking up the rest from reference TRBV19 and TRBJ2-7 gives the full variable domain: DGGITQSPKYLFRKEGQNVTLSCEQNLNHDAMYWYRQDPGQGLRLIYYSQIVNDFQKGDIAEGYSVSREKKESFPLTVTSAQKNPTAFYLCASKNRGSSYEQYFGPGTRLTVT.

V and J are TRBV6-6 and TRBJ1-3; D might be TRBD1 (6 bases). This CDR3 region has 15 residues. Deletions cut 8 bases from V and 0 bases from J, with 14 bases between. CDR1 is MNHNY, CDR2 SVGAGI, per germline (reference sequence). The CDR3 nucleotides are TGTGCCAGCGTCGGGGGGGCCAACTCTGGAAACACCATATATTTT. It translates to CASVGGANSGNTIYF.

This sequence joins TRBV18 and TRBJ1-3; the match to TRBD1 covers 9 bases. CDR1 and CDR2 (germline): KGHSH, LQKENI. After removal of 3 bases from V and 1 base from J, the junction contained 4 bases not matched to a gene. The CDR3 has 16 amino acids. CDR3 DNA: TGTGCCAGCTCACCCCGGGACAGGGCATCTGGAAACACCATATATTTT. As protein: CASSPRDRASGNTIYF.

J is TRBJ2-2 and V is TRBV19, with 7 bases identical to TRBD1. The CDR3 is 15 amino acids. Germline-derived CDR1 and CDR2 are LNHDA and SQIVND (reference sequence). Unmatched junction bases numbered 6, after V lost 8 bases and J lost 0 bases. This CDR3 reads CASYPGTANTGELFF. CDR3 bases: TGTGCCAGTTATCCCGGGACAGCGAACACCGGGGAGCTGTTTTTT.

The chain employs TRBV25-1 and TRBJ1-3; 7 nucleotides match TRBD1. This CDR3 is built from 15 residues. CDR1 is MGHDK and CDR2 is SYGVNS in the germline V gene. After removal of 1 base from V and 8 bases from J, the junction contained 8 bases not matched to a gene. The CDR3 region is CASSEWQGVVDTIYF. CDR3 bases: TGTGCCAGCAGTGAATGGCAGGGGGTTGTTGACACCATATATTTT. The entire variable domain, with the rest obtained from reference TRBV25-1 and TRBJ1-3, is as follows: EADIYQTPRYLVIGTGKKITLECSQTMGHDKMYWYQQDPGMELHLIHYSYGVNSTEKGDLSSESTVSRIRTEHFPLTLESARPSHTSQYLCASSEWQGVVDTIYFGEGSWLTVV.

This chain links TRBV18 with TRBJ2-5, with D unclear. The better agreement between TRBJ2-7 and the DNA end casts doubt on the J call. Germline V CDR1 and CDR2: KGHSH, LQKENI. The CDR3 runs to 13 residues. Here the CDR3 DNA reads TGTGCCAGCTCATCATCTATGGACTACGAGCAGTACTTC. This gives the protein CASSSSMDYEQYF.

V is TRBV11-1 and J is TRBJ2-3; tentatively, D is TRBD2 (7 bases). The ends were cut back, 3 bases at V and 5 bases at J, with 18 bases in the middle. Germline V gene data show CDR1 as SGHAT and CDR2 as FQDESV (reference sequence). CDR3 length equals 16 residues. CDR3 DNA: TGTGCCAGCAGCTTGAGAGAGGCGGGGGCCAGAGATACGCAGTATTTT. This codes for CASSLREAGARDTQYF.

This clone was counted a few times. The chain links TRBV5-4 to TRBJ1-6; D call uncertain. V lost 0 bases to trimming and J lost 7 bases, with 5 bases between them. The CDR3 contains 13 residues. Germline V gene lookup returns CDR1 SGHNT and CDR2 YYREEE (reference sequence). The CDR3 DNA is TGTGCCAGCAGCTTGGACCTAAATTCACCCCTCCACTTT. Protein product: CASSLDLNSPLHF.

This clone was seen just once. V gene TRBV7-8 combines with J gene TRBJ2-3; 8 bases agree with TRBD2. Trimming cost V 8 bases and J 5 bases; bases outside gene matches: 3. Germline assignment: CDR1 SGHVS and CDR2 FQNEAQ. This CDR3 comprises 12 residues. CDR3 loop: CASREGLDTQYF. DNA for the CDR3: TGTGCCAGCCGGGAGGGGTTAGATACGCAGTATTTT.

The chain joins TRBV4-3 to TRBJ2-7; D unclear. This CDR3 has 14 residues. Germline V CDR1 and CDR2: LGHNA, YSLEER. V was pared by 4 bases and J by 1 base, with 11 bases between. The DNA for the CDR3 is TGCGCCAGCAGCCCCGTCCAAACTTCCTACGAGCAGTACTTC. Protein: CASSPVQTSYEQYF.

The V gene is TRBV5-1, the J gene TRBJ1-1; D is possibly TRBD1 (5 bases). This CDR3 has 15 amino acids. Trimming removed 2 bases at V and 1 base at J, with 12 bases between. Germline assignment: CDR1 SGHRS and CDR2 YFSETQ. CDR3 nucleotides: TGCGCCAGCAGCTTTAGTTCGACAGCGAACACTGAAGCTTTCTTT. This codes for CASSFSSTANTEAFF.

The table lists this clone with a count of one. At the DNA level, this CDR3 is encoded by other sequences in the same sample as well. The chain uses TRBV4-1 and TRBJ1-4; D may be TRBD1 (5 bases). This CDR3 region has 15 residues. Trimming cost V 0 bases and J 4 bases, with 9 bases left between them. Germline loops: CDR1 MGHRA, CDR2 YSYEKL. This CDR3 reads CASSQDLGRNEKLFF. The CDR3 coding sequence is TGCGCCAGCAGCCAAGATCTGGGGCGTAATGAAAAACTGTTTTTT.

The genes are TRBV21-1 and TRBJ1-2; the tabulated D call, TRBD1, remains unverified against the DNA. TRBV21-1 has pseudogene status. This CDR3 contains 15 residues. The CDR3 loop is CASSKYDRGSEGYTF. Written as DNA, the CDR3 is TGTGCCAGCAGCAAATACGACAGGGGATCCGAAGGCTACACCTTC.

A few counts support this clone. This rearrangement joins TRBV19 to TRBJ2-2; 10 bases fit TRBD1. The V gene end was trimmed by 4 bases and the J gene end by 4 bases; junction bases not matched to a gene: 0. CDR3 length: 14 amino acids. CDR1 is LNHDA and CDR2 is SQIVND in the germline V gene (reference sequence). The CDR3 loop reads CASSRDRGTGELFF. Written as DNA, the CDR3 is TGTGCCAGTAGTAGGGACAGGGGCACCGGGGAGCTGTTTTTT.

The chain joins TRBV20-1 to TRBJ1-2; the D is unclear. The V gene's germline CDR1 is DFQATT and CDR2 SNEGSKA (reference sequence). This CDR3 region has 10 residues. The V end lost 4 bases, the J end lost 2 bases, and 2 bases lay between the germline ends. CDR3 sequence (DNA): TGCAGTGCTACGAACTATGGCTACACCTTC. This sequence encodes CSATNYGYTF.